These T cell receptor beta chains were read from a single sample in a study of regulatory T cells in long-lasting Graves disease. TCRdb reprocessed the multiplex PCR reads with MiXCR, giving one entry per CDR3 protein. The sample contains almost 450,000 distinct CDR3 sequences, around 17% of which appear only once. This sample was shared with a second study, whose subject was T cells in Graves' hyperthyroidism and ophthalmopathy.

Sequenced here: peripheral blood mononuclear cells (PBMCs), sampled at new diagnosis, from a patient treated with antithyroid drugs. The receptors were gathered from a young woman with Graves disease. Both conserved end residues are part of each CDR3. Each record gives: clone size, J gene, D gene, V gene, CDR3 DNA, CDR3 protein. A D gene is named only where the DNA matches it firmly. Clone size, where shown, is once, few, many, or a class for clones that have expanded.

>many|TRBJ2-1|TRBD1|TRBV7-2
TGTGCCAGCAGCTTTCCAGGACAGGCAACGGAGCAGTTCTTC
CASSFPGQATEQFF
>few|TRBJ1-1|.|TRBV7-9
TGTGCCAGCAGCCAACGACAGGTAAAAGGTACTGAAGCTTTCTTT
CASSQRQVKGTEAFF
>many|TRBJ2-7|TRBD1|TRBV2
TGTGCCAGCAGTTTAACCCCATGGGGGACAGGGGCCCTGGGCGAGCAGTACTTC
CASSLTPWGTGALGEQYF
>many|TRBJ2-7|TRBD2|TRBV28
TGTGCCAGCAGTTTACTAGCGGTATCCTACGAGCAGTACTTC
CASSLLAVSYEQYF
>many|TRBJ1-2|.|TRBV30
TGTGCCTGGAGGGCGGTTGGGACAAACTATGGCTACACCTTC
CAWRAVGTNYGYTF
>few|TRBJ2-7|TRBD2|TRBV18
TGTGCCAGCTCACCGGGCAGCGGGAGGCCCTACGAGCAGTACTTC
CASSPGSGRPYEQYF
>many|TRBJ2-3|.|TRBV28
TGTGCCAGCAGGGGGGAGGCGCAGTATTTT
CASRGEAQYF
>.|TRBJ1-1|.|TRBV28
TGTGCCAGCAGATTTATAGGGGGGACTGAAGCTTTCTTT
CASRFIGGTEAFF
>few|TRBJ2-5|TRBD2|TRBV20-1
TGCACTCGGGGGCGGGAGGGCCGTTGGGACCAAGAGACCCAGTACTTC
CTRGREGRWDQETQYF
>many|TRBJ2-7|TRBD1|TRBV24-1
TGTGCCACCAGTGATTCCCGACAGGGGACCTACGAGCAGTACTTC
CATSDSRQGTYEQYF
>many|TRBJ2-3|TRBD2|TRBV6-1
TGTGCCAGCAGGGGGACTAGCGGGAGTTTGCGCACAGATACGCAGTATTTT
CASRGTSGSLRTDTQYF
>many|TRBJ1-2|.|TRBV18
TGTGCCAGCTCACCCATGATGGGGAACTATGGCTACACCTTC
CASSPMMGNYGYTF
>few|TRBJ2-1|.|TRBV5-1
TGCGCCAGCAGCTCCCCTAAGGTTCTGTGGCAGTTCTTC
CASSSPKVLWQFF
>.|TRBJ2-1|TRBD1|TRBV10-3
TGTGCCATCAGTGAGTCGGAAATACAGGGGGACAATGAGCAGTTCTTC
CAISESEIQGDNEQFF
>.|TRBJ2-2|TRBD2|TRBV19
TGTGCCAGTAGTAGACTAGCGGGAGGAATCGGGGAGCTGTTTTTT
CASSRLAGGIGELFF
>few|TRBJ1-2|.|TRBV6-2/TRBV6-3
TGTGCCAGCAGTTACGAAACTAACTATGGCTACACCTTC
CASSYETNYGYTF
>.|TRBJ1-2|.|TRBV6-2/TRBV6-3
TGTGCCAGTTCCCGCGATGGATATGGCTACACCTTC
CASSRDGYGYTF
>.|TRBJ1-1|TRBD1|TRBV27
TGTGCCAGCAGTTTATCCAGACAGGGTAACACTGAAGCTTTCTTT
CASSLSRQGNTEAFF
>many|TRBJ2-1|TRBD2|TRBV7-3
TGTGCCAGCAGCTTAGTGGGGCTAGCGGAAGATTCCTACAATGAGCAGTTCTTC
CASSLVGLAEDSYNEQFF
>once|TRBJ2-5|TRBD2|TRBV27
TGTGCCAGCAGAACTCCCGGGGGTAGCGGGAGTGAGACCCAGTACTTC
CASRTPGGSGSETQYF
>few|TRBJ2-5|.|TRBV15
TGTGCCACCAGCACCGGGGCGCAGGGAATTCAAGAGACCCAGTACTTC
CATSTGAQGIQETQYF
>.|TRBJ1-4|.|TRBV12-3/TRBV12-4
TGTGCCAGCAGTCCCCAGGACAGCATCTCAAATGAAAAACTGTTTTTT
CASSPQDSISNEKLFF
>many|TRBJ1-1|TRBD1|TRBV29-1
TGCAGCGCGCGGGACAGGGTAACTGAAGCTTTCTTT
CSARDRVTEAFF
>many|TRBJ2-7|.|TRBV20-1
TGCAGTGCTAGAGGTGGGACCCAGTTTTACGAGCAGTACTTC
CSARGGTQFYEQYF
>many|TRBJ1-5|.|TRBV27
TGTGCCAGCAGGAGACGGGAAAATCAGCCCCAGCATTTT
CASRRRENQPQHF
>many|TRBJ2-5|TRBD2|TRBV7-2
TGTGCCAGCAGCTCTAGCGGGAGGGCGGAGACCCAGTACTTC
CASSSSGRAETQYF
>many|TRBJ2-2|.|TRBV20-1
TGCAGTGCTAGAGTGGGTCCTAGCAGAAACACCGGGGAGCTGTTTTTT
CSARVGPSRNTGELFF
>.|TRBJ2-1|.|TRBV20-1
TGCAGTGCTAGCGTCCGGGACGAGCAGTTCTTC
CSASVRDEQFF
>.|TRBJ1-1|.|TRBV7-9
TGTGCCAGCAGCCATTTGCTGGGTGAAGCTTTCTTT
CASSHLLGEAFF
>many|TRBJ2-5|.|TRBV4-1
TGCGCCAGCAGCCATCTCGGGACCCAACGGGAGACCCAGTACTTC
CASSHLGTQRETQYF
>.|TRBJ2-5|.|TRBV12-3/TRBV12-4
TGTGCCAGCAGTCTATACAGGGACCAAGAGACCCAGTACTTC
CASSLYRDQETQYF
>few|TRBJ1-4|TRBD1|TRBV3-1
TGTGCCAGCAGCTCCGGGACAGAGGATGAAAAACTGTTTTTT
CASSSGTEDEKLFF
>many|TRBJ2-5|.|TRBV11-2
TGTGCCAGCAGCTTAGTCAGGGAGACCCAGTACTTC
CASSLVRETQYF
>few|TRBJ2-5|.|TRBV6-5
TGTGCCAGCAGTTACGAGAGCAGGGGTGTCGGGACCCAGTACTTC
CASSYESRGVGTQYF
>many|TRBJ2-7|.|TRBV12-3/TRBV12-4
TGTGCCAGCAGTCCCGCAGTGTTCTACGAGCAGTACTTC
CASSPAVFYEQYF
>few|TRBJ2-2|.|TRBV12-3/TRBV12-4
TGTGCCAGCAGTTTAATAAAGCGGAAAAACACCGGGGAGCTGTTTTTT
CASSLIKRKNTGELFF
>many|TRBJ2-1|.|TRBV7-6
TGTGCCAGCAGCTTAGGATCAGCCTTGCAGTTCTTC
CASSLGSALQFF
>many|TRBJ2-1|.|TRBV6-9
TGTGCCAGCAGTTACAGCGGTAACCGAAATGAGCAGTTCTTC
CASSYSGNRNEQFF
>many|TRBJ2-1|.|TRBV18
TGTGCCAGCTCAGCTCTCCCGGACACAAGAGAGCAGTTCTTC
CASSALPDTREQFF
>many|TRBJ2-7|TRBD2|TRBV11-2
TGTGCCAGCAGCTTAACGGTTAGCGGGATGATCTACGAGCAGTACTTC
CASSLTVSGMIYEQYF
>many|TRBJ1-5|.|TRBV12-3/TRBV12-4
TGTGCCAGCAGTTCCCGCGGCAGAAATCAGCCCCAGCATTTT
CASSSRGRNQPQHF
>many|TRBJ2-7|.|TRBV7-3
TGTGCCATCTGGGGCTTAGCGGTCTACGAGCAGTACTTC
CAIWGLAVYEQYF
>many|TRBJ2-2|TRBD2|TRBV27
TGTGCCAGCAGTTTAGTACTAGCGGGAGGGTCCGGGGAGCTGTTTTTT
CASSLVLAGGSGELFF
>.|TRBJ2-5|.|TRBV7-8
TGTGCCAGCAGCGTCGGCCCCCTGGGAGAGACCCAGTACTTC
CASSVGPLGETQYF
>.|TRBJ2-3|.|TRBV6-4
TGTGCCAGCAGAGGTTCCGCCTCCACAGATACGCAGTATTTT
CASRGSASTDTQYF
>many|TRBJ2-1|.|TRBV7-2
TGTGCCAGCAGCTTAGGGACGTATGGGAATGAGCAGTTCTTC
CASSLGTYGNEQFF
>.|TRBJ1-2|.|TRBV10-3
TGTGCCATCAGTGAGGAGGGGCAGAGCACAAACTATGGCTACACCTTC
CAISEEGQSTNYGYTF